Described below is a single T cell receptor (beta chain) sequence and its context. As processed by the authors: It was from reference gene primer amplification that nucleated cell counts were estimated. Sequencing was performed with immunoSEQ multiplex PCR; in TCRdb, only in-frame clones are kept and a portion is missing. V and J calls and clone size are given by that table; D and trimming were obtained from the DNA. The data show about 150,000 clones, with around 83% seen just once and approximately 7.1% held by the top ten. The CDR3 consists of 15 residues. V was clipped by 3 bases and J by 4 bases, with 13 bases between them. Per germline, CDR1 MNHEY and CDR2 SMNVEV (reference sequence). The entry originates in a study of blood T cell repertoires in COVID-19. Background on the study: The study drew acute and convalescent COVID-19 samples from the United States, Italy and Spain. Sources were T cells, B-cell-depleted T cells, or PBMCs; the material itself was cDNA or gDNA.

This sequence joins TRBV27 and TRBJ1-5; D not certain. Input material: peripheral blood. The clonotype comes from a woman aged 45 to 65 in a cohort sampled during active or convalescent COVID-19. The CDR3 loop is CASSFREGWNQPQHF. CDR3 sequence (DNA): TGTGCCAGCAGTTTTAGGGAGGGTTGGAATCAGCCCCAGCATTTT.